This T cell receptor (beta chain) was observed in a study of cytomegalovirus exposure and HLA in healthy donors. Study-level points and caveats: Cytomegalovirus status was reportedly diagnosed by the classifier with high specificity and sensitivity.

This CDR3 comprises 14 residues. The V segment lost 3 bases and the J segment 8 bases; nucleotides outside the gene matches: 4. In germline, CDR1 is LNHNV, CDR2 YYDKDF (reference sequence). This table comes from immunoSEQ multiplex PCR, and its TCRdb copy is limited to in-frame clones, with some not included. This repertoire shows hundreds of thousands of clones, roughly 90% found once; its top ten account for under 0.9%. Points on this clone: Its specificity is unknown.

The sequenced sample consisted of PBMCs. The V and J genes are TRBV15 and TRBJ2-1, with 10 bases matching TRBD1. The clonotype originates from a woman aged 18 to 35 in good health and CMV-seronegative. This CDR3 is CATSRGQGSDEQFF. CDR3 DNA sequence: TGTGCCACCAGCAGGGGACAGGGGAGCGATGAGCAGTTCTTC.